The rows below give T cell receptor beta chains drawn from one sample of a study of blood T cell repertoires in COVID-19. Using immunoSEQ multiplex PCR, the repertoire was profiled, and TCRdb retains in-frame clones only, with some absent. The sample has 210,000 or so clones, 70% to 90% seen once. Sequencing was performed on peripheral blood. The receptors come from a woman aged 40 to 50 who had recovered from COVID-19. Each CDR3 is given with its conserved first and last residue. D genes are given only for firm matches. Clone size, where shown, is once, few, many, or a class for clones that have expanded.

once,.,TRBJ1-5,TRBV28,CASRLGGLDNQPQHF,TGTGCCAGCAGGTTAGGGGGGTTGGACAATCAGCCCCAGCATTTT
.,TRBD1,TRBJ2-1,TRBV7-3,CASSLSRDRGNNEQFF,TGTGCCAGCAGCTTAAGCCGGGACAGGGGGAACAATGAGCAGTTCTTC
.,.,TRBJ2-3,TRBV3-1/TRBV3-2,CASSQPRDFSTDTQYF,TGTGCCAGCAGCCAACCCCGGGACTTTAGCACAGATACGCAGTATTTT
.,TRBD1,TRBJ2-3,TRBV5-1,CASTTSTGGVTADTQYF,TGCGCCAGCACCACTTCGACAGGGGGCGTGACGGCGGATACGCAGTATTTT
.,.,TRBJ2-7,TRBV12-3/TRBV12-4,CASSHLETYEQYF,TGTGCCAGCAGCCATCTAGAGACCTACGAGCAGTACTTC
.,.,TRBJ1-1,TRBV18,CASSPLLAEAFF,TGTGCCAGCTCACCTCTTTTAGCTGAAGCTTTCTTT
.,TRBD1,TRBJ1-2,TRBV29-1,CSVTSGTGGYGYTF,TGCAGCGTTACATCCGGGACAGGGGGCTATGGCTACACCTTC
.,.,TRBJ1-2,TRBV11-2,CASSLEPGGYGYTF,TGTGCCAGCAGCTTAGAACCGGGAGGCTATGGCTACACCTTC
once,.,TRBJ1-6,TRBV3-1/TRBV3-2,CASSLQGGDSPLHF,TGTGCCAGCAGCCTCCAGGGTGGGGATTCACCCCTCCACTTT
.,.,TRBJ1-1,TRBV7-9,CASSLTTGTYTEAFF,TGTGCCAGCAGCTTAACGACAGGAACGTACACTGAAGCTTTCTTT
once,TRBD1,TRBJ2-7,TRBV29-1,CSVGGQGLDEQYF,TGCAGCGTTGGAGGACAGGGTCTGGACGAGCAGTACTTC
once,.,TRBJ2-2,TRBV2,CASSVDRQNTGELFF,TGTGCCAGCAGTGTAGACAGGCAGAACACCGGGGAGCTGTTTTTT
.,.,TRBJ2-7,TRBV4-2,CASSQDVQGSYEQYF,TGTGCCAGCAGCCAAGATGTTCAGGGGTCCTACGAGCAGTACTTC
once,TRBD1,TRBJ1-3,TRBV5-6,CASSWDRFSGNTIYF,TGTGCCAGCAGCTGGGACAGATTCTCTGGAAACACCATATATTTT
.,.,TRBJ2-7,TRBV9,CASSARQDSTYEQYF,TGTGCCAGCAGCGCAAGACAGGACTCCACCTACGAGCAGTACTTC
few,.,TRBJ2-3,TRBV7-3,CASSLTGTTDTQYF,TGTGCCAGCAGCTTAACCGGGACTACAGATACGCAGTATTTT
.,TRBD1,TRBJ2-1,TRBV10-3,CAISDSGTEFNEQFF,TGTGCCATCAGTGATTCCGGGACAGAATTCAATGAGCAGTTCTTC
.,TRBD1,TRBJ2-5,TRBV29-1,CSVESGTVGETQYF,TGCAGCGTTGAATCCGGGACAGTCGGAGAGACCCAGTACTTC
.,.,TRBJ1-2,TRBV7-2,CASSLGGKRDYGYTF,TGTGCCAGCAGCTTAGGAGGCAAGAGGGATTATGGCTACACCTTC
few,.,TRBJ1-1,TRBV3-1/TRBV3-2,CASSQVANSGTEAFF,TGTGCCAGCAGCCAAGTGGCAAACAGTGGAACTGAAGCTTTCTTT
.,.,TRBJ1-2,TRBV9,CASSVGRNNYGYTF,TGTGCCAGCAGCGTAGGGCGGAACAACTATGGCTACACCTTC
.,TRBD1,TRBJ2-1,TRBV20-1,CSASTSGQKYNEQFF,TGCAGTGCTAGTACCTCGGGACAGAAGTACAATGAGCAGTTCTTC
.,.,TRBJ2-1,TRBV4-3,CASSQGIAPSSYNEQFF,TGCGCCAGCAGCCAAGGGATAGCGCCGAGCTCCTACAATGAGCAGTTCTTC
.,.,TRBJ2-3,TRBV7-2,CASSLERGLTDTQYF,TGTGCCAGCAGCTTAGAAAGGGGGTTGACAGATACGCAGTATTTT
.,TRBD1,TRBJ1-1,TRBV29-1,CSVKGQRNTEAFF,TGCAGCGTAAAGGGACAGCGGAACACTGAAGCTTTCTTT
.,TRBD2,TRBJ2-3,TRBV28,CASSLSSGGLASTDTQYF,TGTGCCAGCAGTTTATCTAGCGGGGGGCTGGCGAGCACAGATACGCAGTATTTT
.,TRBD1,TRBJ1-4,TRBV3-1/TRBV3-2,CASSQETGRTATNEKLFF,TGTGCCAGCAGCCAAGAGACAGGGAGAACTGCAACTAATGAAAAACTGTTTTTT
.,.,TRBJ2-7,TRBV5-1,CASSLFEGTRRREQYF,TGCGCCAGCAGCTTATTCGAAGGGACACGGAGGCGGGAGCAGTACTTC
.,TRBD1,TRBJ2-7,TRBV6-5,CTSSSWGQGKAEQYF,TGTACCAGCAGTTCCTGGGGACAGGGAAAGGCCGAGCAGTACTTC
.,TRBD1,TRBJ1-1,TRBV24-1,CATSDTGTGNTEAFF,TGTGCCACCAGTGATACCGGGACAGGGAACACTGAAGCTTTCTTT
.,.,TRBJ1-5,TRBV19,CASSIDFGIRGARNQPQHF,TGTGCCAGTAGTATAGATTTCGGAATTCGGGGGGCGCGCAATCAGCCCCAGCATTTT
.,TRBD1,TRBJ1-2,TRBV19,CASSRKDRGPYGYTF,TGTGCCAGTAGTAGAAAGGACAGGGGCCCCTATGGCTACACCTTC
.,.,TRBJ1-2,TRBV12-3/TRBV12-4,CASQWTGGYGYTF,TGTGCCAGTCAATGGACGGGGGGCTATGGCTACACCTTC
once,.,TRBJ2-7,TRBV11-1,CASSLGQATYEQYF,TGTGCCAGCAGCTTAGGACAGGCAACCTACGAGCAGTACTTC
.,.,TRBJ1-4,TRBV7-2,CASSSQGVNEKLFF,TGTGCCAGCAGTTCACAGGGCGTTAATGAAAAACTGTTTTTT
many,TRBD2,TRBJ2-7,TRBV19,CASKLAASSYEQYF,TGTGCCAGTAAGCTAGCGGCAAGCTCCTACGAGCAGTACTTC
.,TRBD1,TRBJ1-3,TRBV27,CASGQGSPNSGNTIYF,TGTGCCAGTGGACAGGGTTCCCCCAACTCTGGAAACACCATATATTTT
.,TRBD1,TRBJ2-4,TRBV19,CASSIVGGRFENIQYF,TGTGCCAGTAGTATAGTAGGGGGCAGATTCGAAAACATTCAGTACTTC
.,TRBD1,TRBJ2-1,TRBV5-1,CASSVMTGGHENEQFF,TGCGCCAGCAGCGTCATGACAGGGGGACATGAGAATGAGCAGTTCTTC
.,TRBD1,TRBJ2-7,TRBV18,CASSPGTVEDEQYF,TGTGCCAGCTCACCCGGGACAGTCGAAGACGAGCAGTACTTC
.,.,TRBJ2-7,TRBV12-5,CASGLVGTSSSYEQYF,TGTGCTAGTGGTTTGGTAGGGACATCCAGCTCCTACGAGCAGTACTTC
.,.,TRBJ2-1,TRBV2,CASSGLGSSYNEQFF,TGTGCCAGCAGTGGACTGGGGAGCTCCTACAATGAGCAGTTCTTC
.,.,TRBJ2-7,TRBV27,CASSPRWQTYEQYF,TGTGCCAGCAGTCCCCGATGGCAGACCTACGAGCAGTACTTC
.,.,TRBJ1-1,TRBV5-4,CASSFGMGREAFF,TGTGCCAGCAGCTTTGGTATGGGGCGGGAAGCTTTCTTT
once,TRBD1,TRBJ1-6,TRBV2,CASSGGQGILSTLHF,TGTGCCAGCAGTGGAGGACAGGGGATCTTGTCAACCCTCCACTTT
once,.,TRBJ2-4,TRBV5-6,CASSLEPGGHGNIQYF,TGTGCCAGCAGCTTGGAACCAGGGGGGCATGGGAACATTCAGTACTTC
once,TRBD1,TRBJ1-1,TRBV28,CASSLPGAGGIAEAFF,TGTGCCAGCAGCCTGCCCGGGGCAGGGGGTATCGCTGAAGCTTTCTTT
.,.,TRBJ1-5,TRBV19,CASSIGFRDFQPQHF,TGTGCCAGTAGTATCGGCTTCAGGGATTTTCAGCCCCAGCATTTT
.,.,TRBJ2-7,TRBV27,CASSLQKNPPGYEQYF,TGTGCCAGCAGTTTACAAAAGAATCCCCCGGGTTACGAGCAGTACTTC
once,.,TRBJ2-7,TRBV6-1,CASSEVWAGYEQYF,TGTGCCAGCAGTGAAGTTTGGGCAGGGTACGAGCAGTACTTC